This T cell receptor beta chain was identified in a study of technical replicates of blood from several donors. Sequencing was performed with immunoSEQ multiplex PCR; in TCRdb, only in-frame clones are kept and a portion is missing. Of some 80,000 clones in the sample, 90% to 97% were seen once. Germline CDR1 and CDR2: SGHRS and YFSETQ. V was clipped by 4 bases and J by 3 bases, with 20 bases between them. The CDR3 is 16 amino acids. The chain employs TRBV5-1 and TRBJ2-7, with a tentative D call TRBD1 (5 bases). The receptor was derived from a human donor in good health. The sequenced sample consisted of T cells isolated from PBMCs. The CDR3 bases are TGCGCCAGCAGCCTCGAGTTAGGGGTCAATTTCTACGAGCAGTACTTC. This gives the protein CASSLELGVNFYEQYF.